These T cell receptor beta chains were read from a single sample in a study of CD8 T cells in ankylosing spondylitis. TCRdb passed the 5' RACE reads through MiXCR, listing each CDR3 protein once. Of about 250,000 distinct CDR3 sequences listed, over 9.5% are singletons. Specimen: blood, either unsorted or a sorted T cell fraction (not recorded which). Every receptor here comes from a male donor with ankylosing spondylitis or in good health (not recorded which). Both conserved end residues are part of each CDR3. D genes are given only for firm matches. Expanded clones get a size class; other rows say once, few or many, or leave the size out.

D gene	V gene	clone size	J gene	CDR3 DNA	CDR3 protein
TRBD2	TRBV7-2	many	TRBJ2-1	TGTGCCAGCACCACATTCGGGGGGGCCTCATATTACAATGAGCAGTTCTTC	CASTTFGGASYYNEQFF
NA	TRBV20-1	many	TRBJ2-2	TGCAGTGCCCAACTTGGCGGGGAGCTGTTTTTT	CSAQLGGELFF
TRBD1	TRBV12-3/TRBV12-4	many	TRBJ2-2	TGTGCCAGCAGTTTAGGCCAGGGGGTAAAGCACGGGGAGCTGTTTTTT	CASSLGQGVKHGELFF
NA	TRBV7-2	NA	TRBJ1-4	TGTGCCAGCAGCTTGAGAAGAGGAGTTAATGAAAAACTGTTTTTT	CASSLRRGVNEKLFF
NA	TRBV20-1	few	TRBJ2-3	TGCAGTGCCCGTAGCGGAAACACAGATACGCAGTATTTT	CSARSGNTDTQYF
NA	TRBV20-1	many	TRBJ2-7	TGCAGTGCCGGCCCCTCCTACGAGCAGTACTTC	CSAGPSYEQYF
NA	TRBV20-1	many	TRBJ2-3	TGCAGTGCTAGAGATAGCCAGGGGAGCACAGATACGCAGTATTTT	CSARDSQGSTDTQYF
NA	TRBV5-4	NA	TRBJ1-1	TGTGCCAGCAGTGGGACGGGGCTCACTGAAGCTTTCTTT	CASSGTGLTEAFF
TRBD1	TRBV5-6	many	TRBJ2-2	TGTGCCAGCAGCGAGGACAGGGGACTCACCGGGGAGCTGTTTTTT	CASSEDRGLTGELFF
TRBD2	TRBV27	many	TRBJ2-1	TGTGCCAGCAGTTCCTTATCCCATAGCGGGGGTGATGAGCAGTTCTTC	CASSSLSHSGGDEQFF
NA	TRBV11-2	many	TRBJ2-7	TGTGCCAGCAGCTTAATGATTAATTCGATGAGAGTACAGCAGAACGAGCAGTACTTC	CASSLMINSMRVQQNEQYF
NA	TRBV25-1	many	TRBJ2-1	TGTGCCAGCAGTGGTCCGGTTTGGGGGAATGAGCAGTTCTTC	CASSGPVWGNEQFF
NA	TRBV12-3/TRBV12-4	few	TRBJ2-7	TGTGCCAGCAGTTTAAGGCAGGGGATCTCCTACGAGCAGTACTTC	CASSLRQGISYEQYF
TRBD2	TRBV20-1	few	TRBJ2-7	TGCAGTGCTTACAGCGGGGGGGCCTTCGGGGAGCAGTACTTC	CSAYSGGAFGEQYF
NA	TRBV10-3	NA	TRBJ1-6	TGTGCCATCAGTCGCGACCTCTCTTCACCCCTCCACTTT	CAISRDLSSPLHF
TRBD2	TRBV4-2	NA	TRBJ2-7	TGTGCCAGCAGCCAAGTGAGCGGGGAGGATTACGAGCAGTACTTC	CASSQVSGEDYEQYF
NA	TRBV12-3/TRBV12-4	many	TRBJ2-7	TGTGCCAGCAGCCCCACCGGGACAAGTTACGAGCAGTACTTC	CASSPTGTSYEQYF
TRBD2	TRBV6-5	few	TRBJ2-7	TGTGCCAGCAGTTACTCGCGCGGGGGCTACGAGCAGTACTTC	CASSYSRGGYEQYF
TRBD1	TRBV6-1	many	TRBJ2-1	TGTGCCAGCAGTCTGTACAGGGGGAGTAGCGACAATGAGCAGTTCTTC	CASSLYRGSSDNEQFF
TRBD2	TRBV29-1	many	TRBJ2-2	TGCAGCGGCGAGCCGTCGGGAGGCGGGGAGCTGTTTTTT	CSGEPSGGGELFF
TRBD1	TRBV12-3/TRBV12-4	many	TRBJ2-2	TGTGCCAGCAGTTGGGACAGGGCCACCGGGGAGCTGTTTTTT	CASSWDRATGELFF
NA	TRBV21-1	many	TRBJ2-7	TGTGCCAGCAGCAAAGTGGGATTCGACCCAGGCTCCTACGAGCAGTACTTC	CASSKVGFDPGSYEQYF
NA	TRBV5-5	many	TRBJ1-1	TGTGCCAGCAGCTCCTTTGGCGGGACGTTGAACACTGAAGCTTTCTTT	CASSSFGGTLNTEAFF
NA	TRBV12-3/TRBV12-4	few	TRBJ1-5	TGTGCCAGCAGTCGCCCGGGGCAGCCCCAGCATTTT	CASSRPGQPQHF
TRBD2	TRBV30	many	TRBJ2-1	TGTGCCTGGAACACTCTAGCGGGGCCTTACAATGAGCAGTTCTTC	CAWNTLAGPYNEQFF
NA	TRBV5-1	many	TRBJ1-1	TGCGCCAGCACCCCCGGACAGCCTGTGATGAACACTGAAGCTTTCTTT	CASTPGQPVMNTEAFF
NA	TRBV29-1	NA	TRBJ1-3	TGCAGCGCCGTCAGAGGCTCTGGAAACACCATATATTTT	CSAVRGSGNTIYF
TRBD2	TRBV7-2	few	TRBJ2-1	TGTGCCAGCAGCCCGCCGAGCGGGGGGCCTTACAATGAGCAGTTCTTC	CASSPPSGGPYNEQFF
TRBD1	TRBV3-1	NA	TRBJ2-7	TGTGCCAGCAGCCAGGCCTCAGGAGTGGGACAGAATGTTCGGCAGTACTTC	CASSQASGVGQNVRQYF
NA	TRBV9	many	TRBJ2-2	TGTGCCAGCAGCGTAGATGGCGGGATCACCGGGGAGCTGTTTTTT	CASSVDGGITGELFF
TRBD1	TRBV11-2	many	TRBJ1-2	TGTGCCAGCAGCCCGGACAGGACTAACTATGGCTACACCTTC	CASSPDRTNYGYTF
TRBD2	TRBV15	NA	TRBJ2-3	TGTGCCACCAGCAGAGATGAGGGACTAGCAGGCACAGATACGCAGTATTTT	CATSRDEGLAGTDTQYF
NA	TRBV3-1	many	TRBJ2-1	TGTGCCAGCACCCCAGCCCACGGCTCCTACAATGAGCAGTTCTTC	CASTPAHGSYNEQFF
NA	TRBV21-1	many	TRBJ2-4	TGTGCCAGCAGCAAGTCGGGTGGAGCTAGAACAATGACTGGCATTCAGTACTTC	CASSKSGGARTMTGIQYF
TRBD2	TRBV19	few	TRBJ2-1	TGTGCCAGTAGTACCCGGACTAGCGGGATCAATGAGCAGTTCTTC	CASSTRTSGINEQFF
NA	TRBV20-1	many	TRBJ2-5	TGCAGTGCTCGCCGGACTTTAGGAGAGACCCAGTACTTC	CSARRTLGETQYF
NA	TRBV6-5	few	TRBJ2-7	TGTGCCAGCAGTTACACGCCCCCCGGGGCCCCTCTCTACGAGCAGTACTTC	CASSYTPPGAPLYEQYF
NA	TRBV20-1	many	TRBJ2-7	TGCAGTGCTAGTGGACAGTTCCCCTACGAGCAGTACTTC	CSASGQFPYEQYF
NA	TRBV12-3/TRBV12-4	many	TRBJ1-3	TGTGCCAGCAGTTTACAGGGGAGCGCTGGAAACACCATATATTTT	CASSLQGSAGNTIYF
TRBD1	TRBV12-3/TRBV12-4	many	TRBJ2-7	TGTGCCAGCAGCAAAACAGGGGGAGGCTACGAGCAGTACTTC	CASSKTGGGYEQYF
TRBD2	TRBV5-1	many	TRBJ2-7	TGCGCCAGCAGCCTGGGACTAGACCTTTCCTACGAGCAGTACTTC	CASSLGLDLSYEQYF
NA	TRBV20-1	NA	TRBJ2-7	TGCAGTGCTACCTCCCGGGACACCATCTACGAGCAGTACTTC	CSATSRDTIYEQYF
NA	TRBV15	NA	TRBJ2-2	TGTGCCACCTCTACCGGGACGCTGACCGAGGAGCTGTTTTTT	CATSTGTLTEELFF
NA	TRBV10-2	many	TRBJ1-6	TGCGCCAGCAGTTCCGGGACTTTTAATTCACCCCTCCACTTT	CASSSGTFNSPLHF
TRBD1	TRBV25-1	many	TRBJ2-4	TGTGCCAGCAGTGGACAGGGGATAGGAGCCAAAAACATTCAGTACTTC	CASSGQGIGAKNIQYF
NA	TRBV5-1	many	TRBJ2-5	TGCGCCAGCAGCCCGTCCGAGGAGACCCAGTACTTC	CASSPSEETQYF
NA	TRBV3-1	many	TRBJ2-5	TGTGCCAGCAGCCAAGGGGGAGTAATAAAGACGGAGACCCAGTACTTC	CASSQGGVIKTETQYF
TRBD2	TRBV20-1	many	TRBJ2-5	TGCAGTGCTAGAGGGACTAGAGGGGAGACCCAGTACTTC	CSARGTRGETQYF
NA	TRBV7-9	few	TRBJ2-1	TGTGCCAGCAGCTTAGAAGCGCAGGTGCTTACCTACAATGAGCAGTTCTTC	CASSLEAQVLTYNEQFF
NA	TRBV5-1	many	TRBJ2-2	TGCGCCAGCAGCGACGGGACTCCGAATCGGGAGCTGTTTTTT	CASSDGTPNRELFF
NA	TRBV4-2	many	TRBJ2-1	TGTGCCAGCAGCCAAGTACCGACAGAGCAGTTCTTC	CASSQVPTEQFF
NA	TRBV14	NA	TRBJ2-3	TGTGCCAGCAGCCCCAGGGCAGGGGCAAGCACAGATACGCAGTATTTT	CASSPRAGASTDTQYF
NA	TRBV9	many	TRBJ1-1	TGTGCCAGCAGCGTAGCCGGGTCCATGAACACTGAAGCTTTCTTT	CASSVAGSMNTEAFF
NA	TRBV10-3	many	TRBJ2-1	TGTGCCTCCGCATCTACGGGGATCAATGAGCAGTTCTTC	CASASTGINEQFF